Each of the 20 T cell receptor beta chains below was sequenced from the same sample in a study of T cell responses to AZD1222 COVID-19 vaccine. TCRdb keeps only in-frame clones here, not all; method: immunoSEQ multiplex PCR. The data hold some 150,000 clones, with roughly 90% observed a single time. Sequencing was performed on peripheral blood, taken 28 days after the second AZD1222 dose. The receptors here all came from an adult who received the AZD1222 COVID-19 vaccine.

The rearrangement links TRBV15 to TRBJ2-7; D not certain. CDR1 LNHNV and CDR2 YYDKDF come from the germline V gene (reference sequence). V lost 2 bases and J 1 base, leaving 9 bases between the germline ends. CDR3 length: 14 residues. In DNA form, the CDR3 reads TGTGCCACCAGCAGATCTAGACCTTCCTACGAGCAGTACTTC. It is translated as CATSRSRPSYEQYF.

The V call is TRBV19, the J call TRBJ1-4; D gene ambiguous. Trimming stripped 4 bases from V and 8 bases from J, with 23 bases between. Germline V gives CDR1 LNHDA, CDR2 SQIVND (reference sequence). This CDR3 spans 17 amino acids. In DNA, the CDR3 is TGTGCCAGTAGTACCTCTCCGAAGCAACCCGATGGCGAAAAACTGTTTTTT. Its protein product is CASSTSPKQPDGEKLFF.

J is TRBJ2-7 and V is TRBV7-2, with D perhaps TRBD1 or TRBD2 (5 bases each). Germline V gene lookup returns CDR1 SGHTA and CDR2 FQGNSA. V was clipped by 6 bases and J by 0 bases, with 15 bases between them. CDR3 length: 15 residues. CDR3 coding DNA: TGTGCCAGCAGTTCGGGGTCAGGGTTCTCCTACGAGCAGTACTTC. Translating it yields CASSSGSGFSYEQYF.

DNA of the CDR3: TGTGCCAGTAGTATAGCTCACCGAGGGGGTTTGAACACTGAAGCTTTCTTT. Its translation: CASSIAHRGGLNTEAFF. This chain joins TRBV19 and TRBJ1-1, with TRBD1 as a possible D gene (6 bases). The V end was cut by 1 base, the J end by 0 bases, with 15 bases between. The CDR3 is 17 residues long. The germline V gene encodes CDR1 LNHDA and CDR2 SQIVND (reference sequence).

CDR3 residues: CASSYDSLGVYEQYF. DNA for the CDR3: TGTGCCAGCAGTTACGACTCCCTAGGTGTGTACGAGCAGTACTTC. The chain couples TRBV6-2 or TRBV6-3 to TRBJ2-7; D not certain. Germline loops: CDR1 MNHEY, CDR2 SVGEGT. The CDR3 is 15 residues long. V was shortened by 2 bases and J by 4 bases, with 15 bases between the two germline ends.

V gene TRBV14 combines with J gene TRBJ1-1, with 9 positions matching TRBD1. The CDR3 runs to 15 residues. V dropped 3 bases and J dropped 5; count of bases not matched to a gene: 7. Germline CDR1 is SGHDN and CDR2 is FVKESK. The CDR3 region has the DNA TGTGCCAGCAGCCAGCACAGGGGGCTTAGGACTGAAGCTTTCTTT. Translation: CASSQHRGLRTEAFF. The variable domain in full, with the rest retrieved from reference TRBV14 and TRBJ1-1, is EAGVTQFPSHSVIEKGQTVTLRCDPISGHDNLYWYRRVMGKEIKFLLHFVKESKQDESGMPNNRFLAERTGGTYSTLKVQPAELEDSGVYFCASSQHRGLRTEAFFGQGTRLTVV.

V and J are TRBV29-1 and TRBJ2-3, with TRBD1 matching over 7 bases. Germline trimming cut 7 bases from V and 4 bases from J; bases unmatched to any gene: 8. This CDR3 is 13 amino acids long. The V gene's germline CDR1 is SQVTM and CDR2 ANQGSEA. The CDR3 loop reads CSGRQGQADTQYF. DNA for the CDR3: TGCAGCGGCCGACAGGGTCAAGCAGATACGCAGTATTTT.

The gene calls are TRBV15 and TRBJ2-1; possibly TRBD1 or TRBD2 for D (5 bases each). The CDR3 runs to 17 residues. Germline CDR1 reads LNHNV; CDR2 reads YYDKDF (reference sequence). Between the trimmed V and J ends, which lost 0 bases and 4 bases, there was a span of 16 bases. The CDR3 DNA sequence: TGTGCCACCAGCAGAGAACGACGTGGGGGACCGTACAATGAGCAGTTCTTC. Amino acids: CATSRERRGGPYNEQFF.

The chain recombines TRBV28 with TRBJ1-3; D perhaps matches TRBD1 (5 bases). The V gene lost 3 bases and the J gene lost 1 base, with 13 bases spanning the gap. The CDR3 has 16 residues. Germline assignment: CDR1 MDHEN and CDR2 SYDVKM. CDR3 bases: TGTGCCAGCAGTTTCCCAGGGACCCCATCTGGAAACACCATATATTTT. Encoded protein: CASSFPGTPSGNTIYF. Looking up the rest from reference TRBV28 and TRBJ1-3 gives the full variable domain: DVKVTQSSRYLVKRTGEKVFLECVQDMDHENMFWYRQDPGLGLRLIYFSYDVKMKEKGDIPEGYSVSREKKERFSLILESASTNQTSMYLCASSFPGTPSGNTIYFGEGSWLTVV.

This rearrangement joins TRBV6-2 or TRBV6-3 to TRBJ1-5, with a possible D match to TRBD1 (6 bases). Germline V gene sequence: CDR1 MNHEY, CDR2 SVGEGT. This CDR3 spans 16 amino acids. Trimming took off 5 bases at V and 4 bases at J, with 18 bases between the two ends. Here the CDR3 reads CASSSSDSFPNQPQHF. The DNA of the CDR3 is TGTGCCAGCAGTAGCTCGGACAGCTTCCCAAATCAGCCCCAGCATTTT.

This clone was seen only once. This chain joins TRBV4-1 and TRBJ2-1, with D perhaps TRBD1 (6 bases). The CDR3 is 12 residues long. Trimming pared 2 bases from V and 10 bases from J, leaving 9 bases between. Germline CDR1 reads MGHRA; CDR2 reads YSYEKL. Written as DNA, the CDR3 is TGCGCCAGCAGCCAACCTAGGGGGGAGCAGTTCTTC. Translating it yields CASSQPRGEQFF.

The gene calls are TRBV2 and TRBJ1-1, with D tentatively TRBD1 (5 bases). The germline V and J ends were trimmed by 7 bases and 1 base, with 22 bases remaining between them. The CDR3 is 17 amino acids. CDR1 is SNHLY and CDR2 is FYNNEI in the germline V gene. In nucleotides, the CDR3 is TGTGCCAGCACTGATGTTGGGTCGGGGGATGCGAACACTGAAGCTTTCTTT. Protein sequence: CASTDVGSGDANTEAFF. Supplemented by reference TRBV2 and TRBJ1-1, the full variable domain reads EPEVTQTPSHQVTQMGQEVILRCVPISNHLYFYWYRQILGQKVEFLVSFYNNEISEKSEIFDDQFSVERPDGSNFTLKIRSTKLEDSAMYFCASTDVGSGDANTEAFFGQGTRLTVV.

DNA for the CDR3: TGTGCCAGCAGCGACCCAGCGGGAGTACTCAATGAGCAGTTCTTC. This translates into CASSDPAGVLNEQFF. The gene calls are TRBV2 and TRBJ2-1, with TRBD2 matching over 8 bases. The CDR3 spans 15 residues. The junction had 10 bases not matched to a gene; V was cut back by 6 bases and J by 6 bases. Germline loops: CDR1 SNHLY, CDR2 FYNNEI. The variable domain in full, with the rest retrieved from reference TRBV2 and TRBJ2-1, is EPEVTQTPSHQVTQMGQEVILRCVPISNHLYFYWYRQILGQKVEFLVSFYNNEISEKSEIFDDQFSVERPDGSNFTLKIRSTKLEDSAMYFCASSDPAGVLNEQFFGPGTRLTVL.

This clone appeared once. The CDR3: CASSIGDTGSGANVLTF. In DNA, the CDR3 is TGTGCCAGTAGTATAGGGGACACCGGCTCTGGGGCCAACGTCCTGACTTTC. The chain uses TRBV19 and TRBJ2-6; TRBD1 is a possible D gene (6 bases). The CDR3 is 17 residues long. Trimming took 1 base from V and 0 from J, leaving 10 bases between them. CDR1 and CDR2 from the germline V gene are LNHDA and SQIVND (reference sequence).

The gene calls are TRBV27 and TRBJ2-1; D gene ambiguous. Germline lookup yields CDR1 MNHEY and CDR2 SMNVEV (reference sequence). CDR3 length: 14 amino acids. Trimming stripped 8 bases from V and 3 bases from J, with 14 bases between. This chain's CDR3 is CASGERTLYNEQFF. The DNA for the CDR3 is TGTGCCAGCGGAGAGCGAACCCTCTACAATGAGCAGTTCTTC.

The chain recombines TRBV5-1 with TRBJ2-2; no clear D. V lost 1 base, J lost 5 bases, and 9 bases lay in between. This CDR3 region has 14 residues. Germline V gene lookup returns CDR1 SGHRS and CDR2 YFSETQ. CDR3 region: CASSLIAVTGELFF. The CDR3, as DNA: TGCGCCAGCAGCTTGATTGCGGTGACCGGGGAGCTGTTTTTT.

This chain connects TRBV28 to TRBJ1-2; possibly TRBD1 for D (6 bases). Germline CDR1 MDHEN, CDR2 SYDVKM. The CDR3 is 14 amino acids. Trimming stripped 6 bases from V and 3 bases from J, with 14 bases between. CDR3 region: CASSRQGTYYGYTF. CDR3 DNA: TGTGCCAGCAGCCGGCAGGGGACTTACTATGGCTACACCTTC.

This chain joins TRBV6-2 or TRBV6-3 and TRBJ1-2, with TRBD1 matching over 7 bases. Germline CDR1 reads MNHEY; CDR2 reads SVGEGT. The length of the CDR3 is 14 residues. V shed 2 bases and J 6 bases; nucleotides not matched to a gene: 6. The CDR3 is CASSYGDRVNGYTF. The CDR3 DNA reads TGTGCCAGCAGTTACGGAGACAGGGTGAATGGCTACACCTTC.

V and J are TRBV21-1 and TRBJ1-5; the DNA was not compared with TRBD1, the D call given in the table. TRBV21-1 is noted as a pseudogene. The CDR3 loop spans 17 amino acids. The CDR3 bases are TGTGCCAGCAGCAGACGCCCGGGACAGGGGGCCTATCAGCCCCAGCATTTT. This encodes CASSRRPGQGAYQPQHF.

The chain employs TRBV19 and TRBJ2-1; D remains unclear. CDR3 length equals 14 residues. The V end was cut by 1 base, the J end by 8 bases, with 12 bases between. Germline V gene sequence: CDR1 LNHDA, CDR2 SQIVND (reference sequence). DNA for the CDR3: TGTGCCAGTAGTATAGTTCCCCCCTCAGATGAGCAGTTCTTC. This codes for CASSIVPPSDEQFF. Full variable domain (rest looked up from reference TRBV19 and TRBJ2-1): DGGITQSPKYLFRKEGQNVTLSCEQNLNHDAMYWYRQDPGQGLRLIYYSQIVNDFQKGDIAEGYSVSREKKESFPLTVTSAQKNPTAFYLCASSIVPPSDEQFFGPGTRLTVL.